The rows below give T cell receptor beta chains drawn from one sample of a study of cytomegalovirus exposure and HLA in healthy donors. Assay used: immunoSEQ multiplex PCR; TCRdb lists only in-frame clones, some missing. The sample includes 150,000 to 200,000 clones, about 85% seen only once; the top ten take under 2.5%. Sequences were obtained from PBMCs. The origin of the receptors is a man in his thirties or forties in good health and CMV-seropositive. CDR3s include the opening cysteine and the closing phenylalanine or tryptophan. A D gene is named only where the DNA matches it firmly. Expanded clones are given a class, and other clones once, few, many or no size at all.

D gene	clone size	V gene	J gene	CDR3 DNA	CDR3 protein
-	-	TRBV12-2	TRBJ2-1	TGTGCAAGTCGCTTAGAGGGGCAGCGGGGGGGCGTTTACAATGAGCAGTTCTTC	CASRLEGQRGGVYNEQFF
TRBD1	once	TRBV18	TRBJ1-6	TGTGCCAGCTCACACGTAGGACAGGAGTCGTATTCACCCCTCCACTTT	CASSHVGQESYSPLHF
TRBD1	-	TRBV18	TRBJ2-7	TGTGCCAGCTCGCCCGGTGGACAGGGGGCGGTCGAGCAGTACTTC	CASSPGGQGAVEQYF
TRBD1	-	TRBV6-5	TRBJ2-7	TGTGCCAGCAGTCTCCAGGGGGCGGGCTACGAGCAGTACTTC	CASSLQGAGYEQYF
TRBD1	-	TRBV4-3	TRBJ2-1	TGCGCCAGCAGCCAAGATCAGGGGGCGGACGAGCAGTTCTTC	CASSQDQGADEQFF
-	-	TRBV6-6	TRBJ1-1	TGTGCCAGCAGTCAGGGCACTGAAGCTTTCTTT	CASSQGTEAFF
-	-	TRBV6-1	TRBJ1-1	TGTGCCACCACTCCGAGGAACACTGAAGCTTTCTTT	CATTPRNTEAFF
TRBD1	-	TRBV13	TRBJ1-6	TGTGCCAGCAGCTCACCCCCGGGACAGGGGACTTCACCCCTCCACTTT	CASSSPPGQGTSPLHF
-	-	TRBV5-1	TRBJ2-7	TGCGCCAGCAGCTTGGACAACTCCTACGAGCAGTACTTC	CASSLDNSYEQYF
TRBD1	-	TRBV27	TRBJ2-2	TGTGCCAGCAGTGATCACAGGGGAAGGAACACCGGGGAGCTGTTTTTT	CASSDHRGRNTGELFF
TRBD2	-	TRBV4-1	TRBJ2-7	TGCGCCAGCAGCCAAGTGGGAGGGAAAGGTTACGAGCAGTACTTC	CASSQVGGKGYEQYF
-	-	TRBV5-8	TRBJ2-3	TGTGCCAGCAGCTTGGAGGGGGGCACAGATACGCAGTATTTT	CASSLEGGTDTQYF
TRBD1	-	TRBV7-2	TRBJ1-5	TGTGCCAGCAGCTTGGGACAGGGGGGAAGGCCCCAGCATTTT	CASSLGQGGRPQHF
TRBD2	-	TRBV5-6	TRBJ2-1	TGTGCCAGCAGCTCGCTAGGGCAGGGAGGGAGTAATGAGCAGTTCTTC	CASSSLGQGGSNEQFF
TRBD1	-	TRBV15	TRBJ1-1	TGTGCCACCAGCAGAGATAGGGGACAGGGGTTCACTGAAGCTTTCTTT	CATSRDRGQGFTEAFF
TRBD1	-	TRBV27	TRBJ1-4	TGTGCCAGCACCACGACAGGGGGTCATGAAAAACTGTTTTTT	CASTTTGGHEKLFF
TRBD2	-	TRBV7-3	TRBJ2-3	TGTGCCAGCAGCACGGGACTAGCGGGGCCCACAGATACGCAGTATTTT	CASSTGLAGPTDTQYF
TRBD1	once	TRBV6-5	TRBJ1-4	TGTGCCAGCAGCCTACAGGGGCTAGGTGAAAAACTGTTTTTT	CASSLQGLGEKLFF
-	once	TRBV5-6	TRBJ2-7	TGTGCCAGCAGCTTGGCGGGATGGGAGGAGCAGTACTTC	CASSLAGWEEQYF
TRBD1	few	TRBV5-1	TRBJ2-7	TGCGCCAGCAGGGGTGAGACAGGGAACGAGCAGTACTTC	CASRGETGNEQYF
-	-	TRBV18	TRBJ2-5	TGTGCCAGCTCACCAATGGACGGGGTGGGAGAGACCCAGTACTTC	CASSPMDGVGETQYF
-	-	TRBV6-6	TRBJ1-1	TGTGCCAGCAGTGCAGGTCTAGAAGCTTTCTTT	CASSAGLEAFF
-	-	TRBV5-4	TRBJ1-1	TGTGCCAGCAGCAACACACAGGTGGGAGCTTTCTTT	CASSNTQVGAFF
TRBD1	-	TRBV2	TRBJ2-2	TGTGCCAGCAGACAAGGGACAGGGGGAAACACCGGGGAGCTGTTTTTT	CASRQGTGGNTGELFF
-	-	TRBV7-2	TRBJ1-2	TGTGCCAGCAGCTTAACCTCCGGGACACAGATTACTTATGGCTACACCTTC	CASSLTSGTQITYGYTF
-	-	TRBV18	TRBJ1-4	TGTGCCAGCTCACCAGGGCTCACTAATGAAAAACTGTTTTTT	CASSPGLTNEKLFF
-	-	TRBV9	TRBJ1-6	TGTGCCAGCAGCGTAGATCGACAGGTCAGAGGTTCACCCCTCCACTTT	CASSVDRQVRGSPLHF
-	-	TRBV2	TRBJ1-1	TGTGCCAGCGGCTCTGACATGAACACTGAAGCTTTCTTT	CASGSDMNTEAFF
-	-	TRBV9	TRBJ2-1	TGTGCCAGCAGCGTAGCTACCGGGGGGCCTTACAATGAGCAGTTCTTC	CASSVATGGPYNEQFF
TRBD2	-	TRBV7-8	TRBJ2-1	TGTGCCAGCTATAAAAAGGGACTAGCGGGGGGGATCTCCTACAATGAGCAGTTCTTC	CASYKKGLAGGISYNEQFF